These 11 T cell receptor beta chains came from one sample sequenced in a study of blood T cell repertoires in COVID-19. Assay used: immunoSEQ multiplex PCR; TCRdb lists only in-frame clones, some missing. Here the sample spans tens of thousands of clones, about 80% being singletons. The sample taken for sequencing was peripheral blood. The receptor set was obtained from a human donor in a cohort sampled during active COVID-19.

The gene calls are TRBV5-6 and TRBJ1-5; 9 nucleotides agree with TRBD1. The V and J ends lost 2 bases and 3 bases, in that order; junction bases with no gene match: 6. Germline CDR1 reads SGHDT; CDR2 reads YYEEEE. The CDR3 spans 16 residues. The CDR3 spells CASSFWTGVTNQPQHF. As DNA, the CDR3 is TGTGCCAGCAGCTTTTGGACAGGGGTCACCAATCAGCCCCAGCATTTT.

The chain uses TRBV18 and TRBJ2-1, with no clear D. The V and J ends lost 2 bases and 5 bases respectively, with 13 bases between them. Germline CDR1 KGHSH, CDR2 LQKENI. This CDR3 contains 15 residues. CDR3 DNA sequence: TGTGCCAGCTCACCAACGCAGGTCGCTAACAATGAGCAGTTCTTC. As protein: CASSPTQVANNEQFF.

This clone has only one observation. V and J are TRBV19 and TRBJ2-1; tentative D call: TRBD1 (6 bases). Looked up from germline, CDR1 is LNHDA and CDR2 is SQIVND (reference sequence). This CDR3 contains 16 residues. The ends were cut back, 5 bases at V and 7 bases at J, with 21 bases in the middle. The CDR3: CASSPRGRTVPNEQFF. In DNA, the CDR3 is TGTGCCAGTAGTCCTCGTGGCAGGACAGTTCCAAATGAGCAGTTCTTC.

V is TRBV2 and J is TRBJ2-1; D ambiguous. The V end was cut by 6 bases, the J end by 3 bases, with 9 bases between. CDR3 length: 13 residues. In germline, CDR1 is SNHLY, CDR2 FYNNEI. Written as DNA, the CDR3 is TGTGCCAGCAGGAAAGTTAGCTACAATGAGCAGTTCTTC. Translating it yields CASRKVSYNEQFF.

J is TRBJ2-6 and V is TRBV7-8; tentative D call: TRBD1 (6 bases). The germline V gene encodes CDR1 SGHVS and CDR2 FQNEAQ. The CDR3 consists of 19 residues. V lost 0 bases to trimming and J lost 0 bases, with 15 bases between them. The DNA for the CDR3 is TGTGCCAGCAGCTTAGCCAAGGGCAGGGGCCCCTCTGGGGCCAACGTCCTGACTTTC. Amino acids: CASSLAKGRGPSGANVLTF. The whole variable domain, remainder taken from reference TRBV7-8 and TRBJ2-6, is GAGVSQSPRYKVAKRGQDVALRCDPISGHVSLFWYQQALGQGPEFLTYFQNEAQLDKSGLPSDRFFAERPEGSVSTLKIQRTQQEDSAVYLCASSLAKGRGPSGANVLTFGAGSRLTVL.

The chain uses TRBV19 and TRBJ2-3, with TRBD1 matching 7 bases. Germline lookup yields CDR1 LNHDA and CDR2 SQIVND (reference sequence). The CDR3 extends over 15 amino acids. Trimming at V came to 4 bases and at J to 0 bases, leaving 4 bases not matched to a gene. The CDR3: CASSKRQGSTDTQYF. In DNA, the CDR3 is TGTGCCAGTAGTAAGAGACAGGGAAGCACAGATACGCAGTATTTT.

V and J are TRBV3-1 (or the pseudogene TRBV3-2) and TRBJ1-1, with TRBD1 identical over 7 bases. Unmatched junction bases numbered 15, after V lost 1 base and J lost 4 bases. CDR1 and CDR2 from the germline V gene are LGHDT and YNNKEL (reference sequence). The length of the CDR3 is 18 residues. This CDR3 is CASSQGRGRGPWGTEAFF. Here the CDR3 DNA reads TGTGCCAGCAGCCAAGGTCGGGGTAGGGGGCCTTGGGGCACTGAAGCTTTCTTT.

The chain couples TRBV24-1 to TRBJ1-2; 8 bases map to TRBD1. The CDR3 contains 15 residues. The ends lost 3 bases at V and 4 bases at J; junction bases unmatched: 6. Germline V gene data show CDR1 as KGHDR and CDR2 as SFDVKD. The CDR3 nucleotides read TGTGCCACCAGTGATGTCTCCGGGACAGGCTATGGCTACACCTTC. Protein product: CATSDVSGTGYGYTF.

This clone was detected many times. The chain combines TRBV29-1 with TRBJ1-1, with D maybe TRBD1 (6 bases). V shed 7 bases and J shed 3 bases, with 15 bases lying between them. The CDR3 is 13 amino acids. Per the germline V gene, CDR1 is SQVTM and CDR2 is ANQGSEA. CDR3 loop: CSARQDGYTEAFF. The CDR3 nucleotides are TGCAGCGCGAGACAGGACGGGTACACTGAAGCTTTCTTT.

The chain is built from TRBV7-3 and TRBJ2-1; 9 nucleotides agree with TRBD2. Trimming removed 1 base from V and 2 bases from J; junction bases left unmatched: 9. CDR3 length: 18 amino acids. Germline CDR1 SGHTA, CDR2 FQGTGA. The CDR3 bases are TGTGCCAGCAGCTTAAGGGTGCAGCGGGAGGTCCCCTACAATGAGCAGTTCTTC. Its translation: CASSLRVQREVPYNEQFF. Using reference TRBV7-3 and TRBJ2-1 for the parts outside the CDR3, the full variable domain is GAGVSQTPSNKVTEKGKYVELRCDPISGHTALYWYRQSLGQGPEFLIYFQGTGAADDSGLPNDRFFAVRPEGSVSTLKIQRTERGDSAVYLCASSLRVQREVPYNEQFFGPGTRLTVL.

The chain uses TRBV27 and TRBJ1-6; 7 positions agree with TRBD1. The CDR3 is 16 amino acids. V was pared by 6 bases and J by 7 bases, with 12 bases of the junction left unmatched. The germline CDR1 and CDR2 sequences are MNHEY and SMNVEV (reference sequence). In DNA, the CDR3 is TGTGCCAGCAGCCATCGACAGGGAACGGGAAATTCACCCCTCCACTTT. Its protein is CASSHRQGTGNSPLHF.